This TCR beta chain was recovered during a study of PD-1 blockade in classical Hodgkin lymphoma. Profiled with immunoSEQ multiplex PCR; TCRdb holds only in-frame clones, not every one. The repertoire holds over 10,000 clones, with roughly 90% as singletons. This CDR3 is 13 amino acids long. Germline V CDR1 and CDR2: SGHVS, FQNEAQ. The V gene lost 2 bases and the J gene lost 1 base, with 5 bases spanning the gap. This sample's time point: cycle 4 day 1 (C4D1), after about 6 weeks of nivolumab. All trial patients relapsed after autologous stem cell transplantation. CD4+ T cells were purified from thawed PBMCs by negative selection. Broader study findings: Nivolumab initiation under 1 year post-ASCT meant exclusion. Prior therapy or disease activity may underlie the repertoire differences, whose causes remain undefined.

A note on this clone: The antigen is unknown.

The chain joins TRBV7-8 to TRBJ1-1; D not certain. The sequence was collected from a human donor with classical Hodgkin lymphoma. The sequences come from CD4+ T cells from blood, collected before the fourth cycle of nivolumab. The CDR3 protein is CASSLIRNTEAFF. The DNA for the CDR3 is TGTGCCAGCAGCTTAATTCGGAACACTGAAGCTTTCTTT. Using reference TRBV7-8 and TRBJ1-1 for the parts outside the CDR3, the full variable domain is GAGVSQSPRYKVAKRGQDVALRCDPISGHVSLFWYQQALGQGPEFLTYFQNEAQLDKSGLPSDRFFAERPEGSVSTLKIQRTQQEDSAVYLCASSLIRNTEAFFGQGTRLTVV.